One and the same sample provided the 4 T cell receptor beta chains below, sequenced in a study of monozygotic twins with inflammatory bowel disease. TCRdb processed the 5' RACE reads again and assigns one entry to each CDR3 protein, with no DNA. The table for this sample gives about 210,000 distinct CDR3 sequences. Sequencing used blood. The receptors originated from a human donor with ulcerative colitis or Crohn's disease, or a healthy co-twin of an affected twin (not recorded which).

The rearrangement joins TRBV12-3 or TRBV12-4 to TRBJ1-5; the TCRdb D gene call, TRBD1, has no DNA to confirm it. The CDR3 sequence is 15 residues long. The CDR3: CASTGDTDGNQPQHF.

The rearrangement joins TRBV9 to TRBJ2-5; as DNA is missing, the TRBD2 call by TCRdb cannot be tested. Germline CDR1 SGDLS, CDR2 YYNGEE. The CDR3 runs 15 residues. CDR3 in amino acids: CASSVEGGKRHPQYF.

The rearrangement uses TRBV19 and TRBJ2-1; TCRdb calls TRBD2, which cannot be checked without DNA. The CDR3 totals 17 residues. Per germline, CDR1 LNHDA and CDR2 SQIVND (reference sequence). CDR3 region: CASSPVLLAGGGNEQFF.

The CDR3 sequence is CASSWTNNQPQHF. The J gene is TRBJ1-5, the V gene TRBV6-2 or TRBV6-3. The CDR3 is 13 residues long. Germline CDR1 is MNHEY and CDR2 is SVGEGT.